The rows below give T cell receptor beta chains drawn from one sample of a study of PD-1 blockade in mismatch repair-deficient tumors. Sequencing was performed with immunoSEQ multiplex PCR; in TCRdb, only in-frame clones are kept and a portion is missing. The sample records some 97,000 clones, 82% being singletons. The source was peripheral blood, collected about 33 weeks after starting pembrolizumab. All receptors come from an adult with mismatch repair-deficient cancer. CDR3s include the opening cysteine and the closing phenylalanine or tryptophan. A D gene is named only where the DNA matches it firmly. Expanded clones are given a class, and other clones once, few, many or no size at all.

TRBV10-3 - - CAITEQGAEGYTF
TRBV6-1 - - CASSDSGYEQYF
TRBV9 - - CASGSSTDTQYF
TRBV7-6 - - CASSLNGKNGYTF
TRBV18 - - CASSTWGRSYNEQFF
TRBV6-1 - - CATRDKNSNQPQHF
TRBV7-9 - many CASSLVTDTEAFF
TRBV7-3 - - CASSREGSIYEQYF
TRBV29-1 - few CSVRRVNTEAFF
TRBV7-6 - - CASSISWIGYQETQYF
TRBV6-1 - - CASSEGLNGNYGYTF
TRBV27 - - CASSLSSAGATNTEAFF
TRBV27 - once CASSVGTYNEQFF
TRBV4-3 - - CASSQGTVNTEAFF
TRBV10-3 TRBD2 few CAIREAGGDTDTQYF
TRBV10-3 - - CAIRNSYEQYF
TRBV5-4 - - CASSLGGGGDSHGYTF
TRBV4-2 TRBD2 - CASSQRLAGQNSGANVLTF
TRBV7-3 - - CASSPGRESDEQFF
TRBV5-4 TRBD1 once CASSWRQGAQNNYGYTF
TRBV5-6 - - CASSLAGSSGNTIYF
TRBV4-2 - - CASSQAFSSYNEQFF
TRBV5-1 - - CASSLLSANTEAFF
TRBV7-3 TRBD1 - CASSAQDRGMNTEAFF